The TCR beta chain under discussion was sequenced for a study of blood T cell repertoires in COVID-19. In the study overall: COVID-19 samples collected from the United States, Italy and Spain covered acute and convalescent phases.

As processed by the authors: Estimation of nucleated cell counts was performed using reference gene primer amplification. Clones were read by immunoSEQ multiplex PCR, and TCRdb kept only the in-frame ones, dropping some. V and J calls and clone size follow that table, whereas D and trimming were derived from the DNA. The sample lists around 90,000 clones, approximately 80% seen once, with around an eighth in the top ten. The specimen sequenced was peripheral blood. This clonotype was obtained from a human donor in a cohort sampled during active COVID-19.

CDR3 loop: CASTLNRDEQYF. DNA of the CDR3: TGTGCCAGCACCCTTAACAGGGACGAGCAGTACTTC. V usage is TRBV6-5 and J usage is TRBJ2-7; tentative D call: TRBD1 (6 bases). V was shortened by 7 bases and J by 5 bases, with 12 bases between the two germline ends. The CDR3 is 12 residues long. Per germline, CDR1 MNHEY and CDR2 SVGAGI.